This T cell receptor beta chain was observed in a study of identical twins (dated by TCRdb to 2016 to 2017). At the level of the whole study: To test whether fetal clonotypes persist, this study deep-sequenced TCR alpha and beta repertoires from monozygotic twins, from unrelated adults of various ages, and from cord blood. To rule out contamination, replicate twin experiments were performed at different times with different library preparation protocols. The study at large found these results: The excess sharing between twins in beta out-of-frame sequences was weaker because fewer shared sequences reduced the signal-to-noise ratio. In monozygotic twins, out-of-frame TCR alpha sharing was systematically underestimated by recombination models, although the models agreed with sharing between unrelated individuals. Fewer insertions were carried by abundant cord blood beta clonotypes, a similar but weaker trend appeared in young adult naive repertoires, and no such trend appeared in memory repertoires. Zero-insertion analyses could be partly confounded by invariant T cells such as MAIT and iNKT, though diverse VJ usage argued against such confounding for most clonotypes. Conclusions relied on cross-sectional statistical analysis, since the same donors could not be followed over many years. Compared with coincidental sharing between unrelated individuals, out-of-frame TCR alpha sequences shared between twins showed an excess of sequences with low generation probability.

Regarding this clonotype: There is no known antigen for this receptor. The input lacks base qualities; no much larger clone sits a single base away.

The protocol used for the library was 5' RACE. Reads for this sample came from an Illumina HiSeq 2000. Template switching added a universal primer binding site, and the final cDNA carried a unique molecular identifier that allowed TCR cDNA molecules to be counted accurately. Specific primers in the conserved constant-segment region were used to synthesize first-strand cDNA for TCR alpha and beta chains. To control for contamination, each cDNA library was double barcoded with a SMART-Mk sample barcode plus Illumina barcodes. Two successive PCR steps introduced TruSeq adapter sequences along with Illumina sample barcodes. TCR alpha and beta cDNA libraries were sequenced on the Illumina HiSeq platform with custom primers. The source study handled its data this way. Unique molecular identifiers were extracted from raw reads with MiGEC, and CDR3 positions were determined with MiXCR. Recombination models were inferred per individual with the repgenHMM and IGoR tools using an EM algorithm. Shared clonotypes were analyzed with the tcR package in R, and sharing was normalized by the product of cloneset sizes. To study raw recombination without the effects of thymic and clonal selection, out-of-frame nonproductive sequences were analyzed. The public reads were reprocessed in TCRdb via fastp at Q25 and MiXCR, keeping in-frame beta chains. Rows are combined by CDR3 protein, so each entry shows the most common genes and DNA. The V and J calls shown here were made by TCRdb, not taken from the authors' results. A total of 400,000 to 600,000 distinct CDR3 sequences appear in this sample, around 20% of them only once. Jointly, the top ten make up roughly 0.5% of the sample.

Every donor was a healthy Caucasian. The twin cohort comprised three pairs of female monozygotic twins, all aged roughly 18 to 30 years. CD4+ and CD8+ T cell populations were isolated with positive isolation kits from Invitrogen. Including cysteine and phenylalanine, the CDR3 has 13 amino acids. Only CDR3 DNA is held: 39 bases, read in frame from base 1. For CDR1 and CDR2, the germline V gene (reference sequence) lists WNHNN and SYGVQD. Trimming leaves V shorter by 4 bases and J shorter by 6 bases, with the junction holding 3 bases beyond the gene matches. These data also featured in a second study, about yellow fever vaccine responses in identical twins. As the second study states: According to the authors, in identical twins the way T cells responded to vaccination appeared partly convergent and partly personalized. In identical twins, the study followed T cell clones that responded to the vaccine with precision.

Here the chain combines TRBV10-1 and TRBJ1-5, and TRBD1 matches 7 of the central bases. The sequence came from a woman aged 18-29 years in good health. What was sequenced was CD4+ T cells sorted from blood. In nucleotides, the sequence is TGCGCCAGCAGTGCAGGGGGAATTCAGCCCCAGCATTTT. Its translation reads: CASSAGGIQPQHF.